The source of this T cell receptor beta chain is a study of T cell responses to AZD1222 COVID-19 vaccine. Overall study findings and caveats: Only a handful of AZD1222 recipients were seropositive at baseline. Spike regions recognized by vaccine-associated CD4 TCRs spanned the protein, led by 160-218 and 743-854.

The ends were cut back, 3 bases at V and 9 bases at J, with 17 bases in the middle. Germline CDR1 reads DFQATT; CDR2 reads SNEGSKA (reference sequence). The CDR3 runs 13 residues. Comments on this clone: The antigen is undetermined.

Assay: immunoSEQ multiplex PCR; the TCRdb copy retains only in-frame clones and omits some. The sample includes 95,000 to 100,000 clones, 90% seen only once; the top ten take 1.3%. The V gene is TRBV20-1, the J gene TRBJ1-1, with D perhaps matching TRBD1 (5 bases). The sequencing used peripheral blood, collected on day 0 of AZD1222 vaccination. The sequence came from an adult in good health. The CDR3 region is CSASSPTAGKAFF. The CDR3 nucleotides read TGCAGTGCTAGTTCCCCCACGGCAGGGAAAGCTTTCTTT.